The subject of this entry is one T cell receptor (beta chain). Antigen unknown. The data originate from a study of T cell responses to AZD1222 COVID-19 vaccine. Study results and limitations: Clonal diversity may have been underestimated, and the donors were mostly white British, with more females than males. Repertoire collection took place solely once the T cell response had peaked. Receipt of two AZD1222 doses was followed by a rise in Spike-specific TCR breadth and depth.

Measured with immunoSEQ multiplex PCR; TCRdb has only the in-frame clones, and not every one. The table records 100,000 to 140,000 clones, around 89% of them present only once. The input for sequencing was peripheral blood, taken on day 0 of AZD1222 vaccination. The sequence was obtained from an adult in good health.

The CDR3 loop is CASSFWGMNTEAFF. CDR3 coding DNA: TGTGCCAGCAGCTTCTGGGGGATGAACACTGAAGCTTTCTTT. This chain connects TRBV5-4 to TRBJ1-1; weak D call: TRBD1 (5 bases). Germline V gene lookup returns CDR1 SGHNT and CDR2 YYREEE (reference sequence). This CDR3 has 14 residues. V was trimmed by 2 bases and J by 0 bases, leaving 8 bases between them.